The next 2 T cell receptor beta chains were all read from a single sample in a study of blood T cell repertoires in COVID-19. Only in-frame clones appear in the TCRdb table, and some are missing; sequencing was by immunoSEQ multiplex PCR. The sample consists of a few hundred thousand clones, about 87% of them appearing once. Sequencing was carried out using peripheral blood. The source is a woman aged 70-85 years with active or convalescent COVID-19.

This clone showed up just a few times. V usage is TRBV28 and J usage is TRBJ2-2; maybe TRBD2 (6 bases). Germline V gene data show CDR1 as MDHEN and CDR2 as SYDVKM. The CDR3 consists of 17 residues. Trimming stripped 2 bases from V and 4 bases from J, with 17 bases between. The CDR3 DNA is TGTGCCAGCAGTTTAGGGGGAGGTCAACGGGCCACCGGGGAGCTGTTTTTT. Translated, it gives CASSLGGGQRATGELFF.

Only a few counts were recorded for this clone. V usage is TRBV24-1 and J usage is TRBJ1-2; 7 positions agree with TRBD1. Losses at the gene ends were 4 bases for V and 1 base for J; bases not matched to a gene: 5. This CDR3 is built from 15 residues. Germline V gene lookup returns CDR1 KGHDR and CDR2 SFDVKD. DNA of the CDR3: TGTGCCACCAGTGAAGGGGGCAGGGGTAACTATGGCTACACCTTC. Its translation: CATSEGGRGNYGYTF.